This entry is about one TCR beta chain. Its antigen is undetermined. This record belongs to a study of pediatric ulcerative colitis. Study summary: Over five patients showed pancolitis and two showed left-sided colitis. Regarding the study as a whole: A couple of rectal CDR3 clonotypes occurred in all ulcerative colitis patients. Compared with controls, ulcerative colitis showed greater blood-rectum clone sharing.

Germline V gene sequence: CDR1 SGHDN, CDR2 FVKESK. The CDR3 is 16 residues long. Unmatched junction bases numbered 5, after V lost 4 bases and J lost 0 bases. The survey-level immunoSEQ assay was used. Clones were sequenced by immunoSEQ multiplex PCR, and TCRdb holds only the in-frame ones, with some missing. The sample lists 64,000 or so clones; about 80% were seen once. This clonotype was obtained from a boy aged 10-17 years with moderate ulcerative colitis. The chain is built from TRBV14 and TRBJ2-1; 8 nucleotides agree with TRBD1. Material for sequencing was blood. The DNA of the CDR3 is TGTGCCAGCAGCCTAAGGACAGGGAGCTCCTACAATGAGCAGTTCTTC. Its protein is CASSLRTGSSYNEQFF.